The 4 T cell receptor beta chains listed next were all sequenced from one sample in a study of CXCR3-negative and CXCR3-positive naive CD8 T cells. Carrying UMI labels, the TRB cDNA libraries were prepared through 5' RACE. TCRdb re-analyzed the 5' RACE reads; it lists each CDR3 protein once, without DNA. This sample's clone table lists over 7,000 distinct CDR3 sequences. Sample: naive CXCR3- CD8+ T cells from blood. Subset described: CD45RO-CCR7+CD27+CD95- naive CD8+ T cells lacking CXCR3 (TNR3-). The receptors stem from a human donor in good health. Some clones in this sample may be carry-over from other donors' samples.

Its frequency marks this clonotype as medium-sized. The V and J genes are TRBV29-1 and TRBJ1-2; TCRdb proposes TRBD1, but this gene call is untestable without DNA. The CDR3 is made up of 12 amino acids. In germline, CDR1 is SQVTM, CDR2 ANQGSEA. This CDR3 reads CSVWTGAYGYTF.

This clonotype registers medium-sized by frequency. The chain links TRBV11-3 to TRBJ2-1; no DNA is available, so the TRBD2 call from TCRdb remains unchecked. Germline CDR1 reads SGHNT; CDR2 reads YENEEA. The CDR3 extends over 15 amino acids. This CDR3 reads CASSLGAGGDNEQFF.

The chain couples TRBV19 to TRBJ2-2. Germline V lookup: CDR1 LNHDA, CDR2 SQIVND (reference sequence). This CDR3 contains 16 residues. CDR3 protein: CASSILSDPNTGELFF.

According to its frequency, this clonotype is medium-sized. The genes are TRBV7-9 and TRBJ2-5; without DNA, the TCRdb call of TRBD1 cannot be checked. The CDR3 is made up of 15 amino acids. Germline values: CDR1 SEHNR, CDR2 FQNEAQ (reference sequence). CDR3 region: CASRRTGGVPETQYF.